This TCR beta chain was identified in a study of T cell repertoires in cytomegalovirus infection (dated by TCRdb to about 2019). Broadly, across the study: Because public TCR beta signatures pointed to carriage of CMV infection together with the matching HLA type, the HLA type of each donor mattered for the analysis. General conclusions and limits of the study: The ex vivo response was dominated by HLA-C-restricted CMV-specific TCR beta clonotypes, which also provided the single most frequent clonotype in two of eight donors. Cumulative frequency of public TCR beta family members discriminated carriers of CMV infection plus the relevant HLA type in this cohort and an independent 352-donor cohort.

CDR1 SNHLY and CDR2 FYNNEI are derived from the germline V gene. The CDR3 has 14 amino acids, counting the end cysteine and phenylalanine. Kept here is only the CDR3 DNA, which spans 42 bases and is read in frame from base 1. V lost 6 bases and J lost 3 bases, and the count of bases not matched to a germline gene is 7. This clonotype was seen more than once but under ten times. Its cognate antigen has yet to be identified. Nothing much larger sits one base from this clone, and base qualities are not available. The sequencer was an Illumina HiSeq 1500. TCRdb reprocessing: public reads trimmed at Q25 with fastp, clones called with MiXCR, in-frame beta chains kept. Every distinct CDR3 protein forms one entry, paired with its most common genes and DNA. The sample table holds roughly 60,000 distinct CDR3 sequences, of which roughly 34% were seen once. Of the sample, about three quarters falls within the top ten clones.

The sample was PBMCs, sequenced either directly or after in vitro stimulation (not recorded which). This sequence originates from a human donor in good health (CMV status not recorded). Some clones in this sample may be carry-over from other donors' samples. The rearranged segments are TRBV2 and TRBJ1-2; 7 junctional bases match TRBD1. The nucleotides read TGTGCCAGCAGCAAGACAGGGCGGGACTATGGCTACACCTTC. Translated, this gives CASSKTGRDYGYTF.